Listed below are T cell receptor beta chains from one sample, sequenced in a study of beta chain features in type 1 diabetes. Profiled with immunoSEQ multiplex PCR; TCRdb holds only in-frame clones, not every one. The sample lists about 660,000 clones; over 11% were seen once. The material sequenced was naive CD4+ T cells from blood. The receptors were sampled from a young man with type 1 diabetes. The CDR3 runs from the conserved cysteine through the conserved F or W. Each record gives: D gene, V gene, CDR3 length, clone size, J gene, CDR3 protein, CDR3 DNA. The D gene is left open where the match is weak. The size of a clone is reported for some rows only, either as once, few or many, or as a class for expanded clones.

D: TRBD2; V: TRBV7-9; length: 15; size: .; J: TRBJ2-2; CDR3: CASSLGTSDTGELFF; DNA: TGTGCCAGCAGTCTGGGGACTAGCGACACCGGGGAGCTGTTTTTT
D: TRBD2; V: TRBV7-9; length: 15; size: few; J: TRBJ2-3; CDR3: CASKPGGVGTDTQYF; DNA: TGTGCCAGCAAGCCCGGGGGGGTGGGCACAGATACGCAGTATTTT
D: .; V: TRBV19; length: 14; size: .; J: TRBJ2-7; CDR3: CASSPSHGPYEQYF; DNA: TGTGCCAGTAGTCCAAGTCACGGACCCTACGAGCAGTACTTC
D: .; V: TRBV9; length: 15; size: few; J: TRBJ2-3; CDR3: CASSVQPINTDTQYF; DNA: TGTGCCAGCAGCGTACAGCCCATTAACACAGATACGCAGTATTTT
D: .; V: TRBV5-6; length: 14; size: .; J: TRBJ2-5; CDR3: CASSLGRGQETQYF; DNA: TGTGCCAGCAGCTTAGGGCGGGGACAGGAGACCCAGTACTTC
D: .; V: TRBV20-1; length: 11; size: few; J: TRBJ1-5; CDR3: CSAKSGQPQHF; DNA: TGCAGTGCTAAGTCTGGTCAGCCCCAGCATTTT
D: .; V: TRBV10-3; length: 12; size: few; J: TRBJ2-7; CDR3: CAIRGGPYEQYF; DNA: TGTGCCATCAGGGGGGGCCCCTACGAGCAGTACTTC
D: .; V: TRBV30; length: 14; size: .; J: TRBJ1-5; CDR3: CAWSLGQSNQPQHF; DNA: TGTGCCTGGAGTCTCGGACAGAGCAATCAGCCCCAGCATTTT
D: .; V: TRBV5-4; length: 14; size: few; J: TRBJ1-1; CDR3: CASSDLQEDTEAFF; DNA: TGTGCCAGCAGCGACCTCCAAGAGGACACTGAAGCTTTCTTT
D: .; V: TRBV20-1; length: 10; size: few; J: TRBJ1-6; CDR3: CSVRESPLHF; DNA: TGCAGTGTCAGGGAGTCACCCCTCCACTTT
D: .; V: TRBV5-1; length: 16; size: few; J: TRBJ2-2; CDR3: CASSLEGHGNTGELFF; DNA: TGCGCCAGCAGCTTGGAAGGGCATGGGAACACCGGGGAGCTGTTTTTT
D: .; V: TRBV7-2; length: 13; size: few; J: TRBJ2-2; CDR3: CASSWTDFGELFF; DNA: TGTGCCAGCAGCTGGACAGATTTCGGGGAGCTGTTTTTT
D: .; V: TRBV11-2; length: 14; size: .; J: TRBJ2-5; CDR3: CASSPNLVGETQYF; DNA: TGTGCCAGCAGCCCAAATTTGGTGGGGGAGACCCAGTACTTC
D: .; V: TRBV7-9; length: 14; size: few; J: TRBJ1-1; CDR3: CASSLSGGRTEAFF; DNA: TGTGCCAGCAGCTTATCCGGGGGGCGGACTGAAGCTTTCTTT
D: TRBD1; V: TRBV9; length: 18; size: few; J: TRBJ1-2; CDR3: CASSARRAQGVGGYGYTF; DNA: TGTGCCAGCAGCGCCCGACGTGCACAGGGGGTAGGAGGCTATGGCTACACCTTC
D: TRBD1; V: TRBV10-3; length: 15; size: few; J: TRBJ2-7; CDR3: CAISVAGGARDEQYF; DNA: TGTGCCATCAGTGTCGCAGGGGGCGCCCGGGATGAGCAGTACTTC